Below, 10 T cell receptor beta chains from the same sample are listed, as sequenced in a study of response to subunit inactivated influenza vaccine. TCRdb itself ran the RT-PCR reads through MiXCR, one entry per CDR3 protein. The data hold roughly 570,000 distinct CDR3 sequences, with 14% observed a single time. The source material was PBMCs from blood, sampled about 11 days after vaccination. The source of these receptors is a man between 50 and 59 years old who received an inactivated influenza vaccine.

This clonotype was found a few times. The CDR3 DNA follows: TGCAGTGCTAGTGTAGACAGGAGATACTCCTACGAGCAGTACTTC. Translated, it gives CSASVDRRYSYEQYF. V and J are TRBV20-1 and TRBJ2-7; possibly TRBD1 for D (6 bases). V dropped 3 bases and J dropped 0 bases, with 15 bases sitting between them. The CDR3 is 15 amino acids. Germline assignment: CDR1 DFQATT and CDR2 SNEGSKA (reference sequence).

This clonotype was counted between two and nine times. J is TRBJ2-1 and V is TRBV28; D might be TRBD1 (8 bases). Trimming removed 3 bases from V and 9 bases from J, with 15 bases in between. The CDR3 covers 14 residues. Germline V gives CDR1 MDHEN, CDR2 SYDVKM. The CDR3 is CASSLDREGGEQFF. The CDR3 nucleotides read TGTGCCAGCAGTTTGGACAGGGAGGGTGGTGAGCAGTTCTTC.

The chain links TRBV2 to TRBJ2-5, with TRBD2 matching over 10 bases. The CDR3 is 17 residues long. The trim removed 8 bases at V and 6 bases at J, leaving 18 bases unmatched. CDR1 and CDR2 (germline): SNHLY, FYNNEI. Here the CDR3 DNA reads TGTGCCAGCCGGGGGGATAAAGCGGGAGGGCCAGGAAAGACCCAGTACTTC. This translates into CASRGDKAGGPGKTQYF.

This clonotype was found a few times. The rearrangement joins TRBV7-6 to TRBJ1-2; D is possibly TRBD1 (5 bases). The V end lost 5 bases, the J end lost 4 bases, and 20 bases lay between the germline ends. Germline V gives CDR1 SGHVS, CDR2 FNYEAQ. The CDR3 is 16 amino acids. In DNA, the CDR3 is TGTGCCAGCAGCCCGGGAGCGGGGGGGGTTAGCTATGGCTACACCTTC. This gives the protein CASSPGAGGVSYGYTF.

The CDR3 DNA is TGTGCCAGCAGTTACTCGATAGTCTTTCACGGACAGGGGGTGTCCAAAAACATTCAGTACTTC. Its protein product is CASSYSIVFHGQGVSKNIQYF. The chain uses TRBV6-2 or TRBV6-3 and TRBJ2-4, with 10 bases aligning to TRBD1. The germline CDR1 and CDR2 sequences are MNHEY and SVGEGT. The length of the CDR3 is 21 residues. The V and J ends lost 0 bases and 2 bases, in that order; junction bases with no gene match: 16.

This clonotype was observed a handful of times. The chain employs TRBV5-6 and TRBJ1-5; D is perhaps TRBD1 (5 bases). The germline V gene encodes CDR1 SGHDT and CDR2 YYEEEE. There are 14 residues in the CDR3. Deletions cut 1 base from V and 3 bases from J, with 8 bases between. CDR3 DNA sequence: TGTGCCAGCAGCTTGAGGGGAAACAATCAGCCCCAGCATTTT. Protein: CASSLRGNNQPQHF. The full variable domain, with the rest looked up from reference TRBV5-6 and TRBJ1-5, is DAGVTQSPTHLIKTRGQQVTLRCSPKSGHDTVSWYQQALGQGPQFIFQYYEEEERQRGNFPDRFSGHQFPNYSSELNVNALLLGDSALYLCASSLRGNNQPQHFGDGTRLSIL.

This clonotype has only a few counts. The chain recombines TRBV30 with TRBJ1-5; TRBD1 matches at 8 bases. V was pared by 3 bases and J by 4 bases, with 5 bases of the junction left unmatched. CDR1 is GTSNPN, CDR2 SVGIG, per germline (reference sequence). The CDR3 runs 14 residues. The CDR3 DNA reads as TGTGCCTGGAGAGGACAGGGTGCGAATCAGCCCCAGCATTTT. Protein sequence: CAWRGQGANQPQHF.

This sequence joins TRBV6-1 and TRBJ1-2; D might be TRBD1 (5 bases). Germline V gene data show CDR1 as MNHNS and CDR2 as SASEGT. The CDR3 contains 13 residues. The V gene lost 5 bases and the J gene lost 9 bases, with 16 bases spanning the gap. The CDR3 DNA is TGTGCCAGCAGTCGCGGGGCGCCCTACCGCTACACCTTC. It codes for CASSRGAPYRYTF.

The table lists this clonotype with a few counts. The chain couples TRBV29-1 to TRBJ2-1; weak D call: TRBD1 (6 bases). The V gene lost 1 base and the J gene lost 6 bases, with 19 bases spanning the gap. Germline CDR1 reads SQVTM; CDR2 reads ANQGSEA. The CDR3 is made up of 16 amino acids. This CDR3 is CSVEALQGSRINEQFF. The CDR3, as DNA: TGCAGCGTTGAAGCTCTACAGGGTTCTAGGATCAATGAGCAGTTCTTC.

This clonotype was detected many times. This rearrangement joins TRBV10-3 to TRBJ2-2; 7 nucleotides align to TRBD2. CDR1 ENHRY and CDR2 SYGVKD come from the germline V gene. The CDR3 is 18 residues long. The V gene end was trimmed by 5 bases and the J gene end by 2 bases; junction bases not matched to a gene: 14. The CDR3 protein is CAISNLTGRAVNTGELFF. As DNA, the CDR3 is TGTGCCATCAGTAACCTTACTGGGAGGGCTGTTAACACCGGGGAGCTGTTTTTT.